This entry features one T cell receptor (beta chain) sequence. Profiled with immunoSEQ multiplex PCR; TCRdb holds only in-frame clones, not every one. The sample yields roughly 100,000 clones, around nine tenths seen once. The data derive from a study of OX40 agonist ivuxolimab in advanced cancers. Germline-derived CDR1 and CDR2 are SGHTA and FQGNSA. The CDR3 consists of 15 residues. The trim removed 2 bases at V and 0 bases at J, leaving 3 bases unmatched. The rearrangement uses TRBV7-2 and TRBJ2-7; 8 nucleotides match TRBD1. The TCR sequence derives from an adult with an advanced solid tumor such as melanoma, head and neck, liver or kidney cancer. Here the sequenced sample was CD4+ or CD8+ T cells sorted from blood, taken in a trial of the OX40 agonist ivuxolimab. In DNA, the CDR3 is TGTGCCAGCAGCTTATTTCAGGGGGCCTCCTACGAGCAGTACTTC. Encoded protein: CASSLFQGASYEQYF.